By proportion, the clone carrying this T cell receptor (beta chain) is medium-sized. Its antigen is unidentified. The data originate from a study of T-cell memory formation after mild COVID-19. Across the whole study: Each donor largely had its own TCR clusters. Study conclusions and caveats: Detection of some responders pre-infection suggested pre-existing cross-reactive memory T cells participated. For second-wave clones that peaked at day 37, SARS-CoV-2 specificity went unverified.

cDNA libraries for TCR alpha and TCR beta, carrying sample barcodes and UMIs, came from 5'RACE with constant-segment primers. TCRdb called the 5' RACE reads again in MiXCR, with one record for every CDR3 protein. The sample shows under 85,000 distinct CDR3 sequences, more than 11% of them seen only once. Per the germline V gene, CDR1 is SGHVS and CDR2 is FQNEAQ. The CDR3 runs to 16 residues. V was clipped by 2 bases and J by 1 base; unmatched bases: 6. Source material: PBMCs or a T cell subset sorted from them (not recorded which). This clonotype was obtained from an adult woman who had mild COVID-19 (a few samples of this study predate the infection). Cell type and time point are not known. V is TRBV7-8 and J is TRBJ2-3; 7 bases match TRBD2. The CDR3, as DNA: TGTGCCAGCAGCTTACCGGGGGGAACGGGCACAGATACGCAGTATTTT. Protein product: CASSLPGGTGTDTQYF.